The 10 T cell receptor beta chains listed next were all sequenced from one sample in a study of regulatory T cells. The study, taken as a whole, reports: In CD3G-deficient patients, conventional CD4+ T cells were enriched for hydrophobic CDR3 residues at positions 6 and 7.

The PCR used 52 TRBV and 13 TRBJ primers. Generated by immunoSEQ multiplex PCR, the TCRdb table keeps only in-frame clones and is missing some. Among 25,000 to 35,000 clones listed, around 92% were seen once. The antigens these receptors bind are not known. The sequenced material came from conventional CD4+ T cells sorted from blood. These receptors all come from a person aged 18-35 years with CD3G deficiency.

This chain joins TRBV30 and TRBJ1-4; the D gene is possibly TRBD1 (6 bases). V lost 6 bases and J 2 bases, leaving 13 bases between the germline ends. Germline V CDR1 and CDR2: GTSNPN, SVGIG (reference sequence). CDR3 size: 14 residues. Here the CDR3 reads CACPQGPTNEKLFF. CDR3 DNA: TGTGCCTGCCCCCAGGGGCCCACTAATGAAAAACTGTTTTTT.

DNA for the CDR3: TGCGCCAGCAGCCAAGTAGCGGTTTCGGGGGGGACTGAAGCTTTCTTT. Its translation: CASSQVAVSGGTEAFF. The chain carries TRBV4-3 and TRBJ1-1, with TRBD1 as a possible D gene (5 bases). The germline V gene has CDR1 LGHNA and CDR2 YSLEER. Trimming took 1 base from V and 5 from J, leaving 17 bases between them. This CDR3 has 16 amino acids.

This sequence joins TRBV19 and TRBJ1-6; D might be TRBD1 (6 bases). Trimming stripped 3 bases from V and 6 bases from J, with 9 bases between. Germline V CDR1 and CDR2: LNHDA, SQIVND (reference sequence). This CDR3 is 14 amino acids long. The CDR3 spells CASSMGAPNSPLHF. The CDR3 nucleotides are TGTGCCAGTAGTATGGGGGCGCCTAATTCACCCCTCCACTTT.

The chain couples TRBV7-9 to TRBJ2-7; possible D gene TRBD1, 6 bases. This CDR3 is built from 13 residues. Trimming pared 4 bases from V and 3 bases from J, leaving 10 bases between. Germline V CDR1 and CDR2: SEHNR, FQNEAQ (reference sequence). CDR3 sequence reads: CASSSRQDYEQYF. DNA for the CDR3: TGTGCCAGCAGCTCCCGACAGGACTACGAGCAGTACTTC.

The chain links TRBV28 to TRBJ2-7, with 8 bases fitting TRBD2. The germline V gene has CDR1 MDHEN and CDR2 SYDVKM. Unmatched junction bases numbered 9, after V lost 7 bases and J lost 1 base. This CDR3 has 15 residues. CDR3 sequence (DNA): TGTGCCAGCACCGGGGGGGCCCCCGGGTCCTACGAGCAGTACTTC. It codes for CASTGGAPGSYEQYF.

CDR3 amino acids: CASSRAGIYNEQFF. In DNA, the CDR3 is TGTGCCAGCAGTCGTGCCGGGATCTACAATGAGCAGTTCTTC. V is TRBV27 and J is TRBJ2-1, with D tentatively TRBD2 (5 bases). This CDR3 is 14 amino acids long. From germline, CDR1 is MNHEY and CDR2 SMNVEV (reference sequence). The V end lost 5 bases, the J end lost 3 bases, and 11 bases lay between the germline ends.

The chain joins TRBV28 to TRBJ1-4; unclear D gene. CDR1 is MDHEN and CDR2 is SYDVKM in the germline V gene. Trimming pared 5 bases from V and 0 bases from J, leaving 10 bases between. The CDR3 runs 15 residues. CDR3 sequence reads: CASSTFFSTNEKLFF. The CDR3 bases are TGTGCCAGCAGTACCTTCTTCTCAACTAATGAAAAACTGTTTTTT.

The CDR3 region has the DNA TGTGCCAGCAGCTTAGGGACCGTCTTCTACGAGCAGTACTTC. Protein sequence: CASSLGTVFYEQYF. The chain links TRBV7-2 to TRBJ2-7, with no clear D. The V gene lost 1 base and the J gene lost 3 bases, with 10 bases spanning the gap. This CDR3 is built from 14 residues. Germline CDR1 and CDR2: SGHTA and FQGNSA.

This chain links TRBV19 with TRBJ2-1, with D maybe TRBD2 (6 bases). CDR1 is LNHDA and CDR2 is SQIVND in the germline V gene (reference sequence). Trimming stripped 3 bases from V and 9 bases from J, with 12 bases between. The CDR3 consists of 13 residues. The CDR3 protein is CASSIMRDGEQFF. In nucleotides, the CDR3 is TGTGCCAGTAGTATTATGCGGGATGGTGAGCAGTTCTTC.

This clone came up once. V is TRBV9 and J is TRBJ2-1; no definite D call. The CDR3 spans 13 residues. V lost 3 bases to trimming and J lost 0 bases, with 4 bases between them. Looked up from germline, CDR1 is SGDLS and CDR2 is YYNGEE. CDR3 amino acids: CASSADSYNEQFF. The CDR3 nucleotides are TGTGCCAGCAGCGCTGACTCCTACAATGAGCAGTTCTTC. The variable domain in full, with the rest retrieved from reference TRBV9 and TRBJ2-1, is DSGVTQTPKHLITATGQRVTLRCSPRSGDLSVYWYQQSLDQGLQFLIQYYNGEERAKGNILERFSAQQFPDLHSELNLSSLELGDSALYFCASSADSYNEQFFGPGTRLTVL.